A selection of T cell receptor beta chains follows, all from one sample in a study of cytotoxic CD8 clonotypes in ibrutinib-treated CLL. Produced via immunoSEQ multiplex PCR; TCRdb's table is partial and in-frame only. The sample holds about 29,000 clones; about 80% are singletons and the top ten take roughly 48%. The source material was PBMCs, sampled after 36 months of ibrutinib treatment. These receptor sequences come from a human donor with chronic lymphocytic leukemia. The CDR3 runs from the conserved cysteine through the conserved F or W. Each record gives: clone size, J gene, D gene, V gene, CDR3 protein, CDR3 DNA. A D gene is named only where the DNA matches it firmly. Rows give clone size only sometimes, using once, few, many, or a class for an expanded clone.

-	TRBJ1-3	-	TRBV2	CASSQHLSGNTIYF	TGTGCCAGCAGTCAACACCTCTCTGGAAACACCATATATTTT
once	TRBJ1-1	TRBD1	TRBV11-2	CASSTGVFTEAFF	TGTGCCAGCAGCACAGGGGTCTTCACTGAAGCTTTCTTT
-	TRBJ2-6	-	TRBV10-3	CAIQNSGANVLTF	TGTGCCATTCAGAACTCTGGGGCCAACGTCCTGACTTTC
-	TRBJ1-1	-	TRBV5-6	CASSNGGIEAFF	TGTGCCAGCAGCAACGGGGGGATTGAAGCTTTCTTT
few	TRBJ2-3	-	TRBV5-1	CASSWSANDHTDTQYF	TGCGCCAGCAGCTGGTCAGCTAACGACCACACAGATACGCAGTATTTT
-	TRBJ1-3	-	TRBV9	CASSPWEGAGNTIYF	TGTGCCAGCAGCCCCTGGGAGGGGGCTGGAAACACCATATATTTT
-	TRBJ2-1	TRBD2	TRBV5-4	CASSIAGGLLEQFF	TGTGCCAGCAGCATAGCGGGGGGGCTTCTTGAGCAGTTCTTC
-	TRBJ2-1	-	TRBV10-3	CAITGTEDNEQFF	TGTGCCATCACTGGGACCGAGGACAATGAGCAGTTCTTC
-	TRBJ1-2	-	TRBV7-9	CASSRPGLLNYGYTF	TGTGCCAGCAGCCGACCGGGTTTACTTAACTATGGCTACACCTTC
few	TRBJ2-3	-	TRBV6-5	CASSYRATMEDTQYF	TGTGCCAGCAGTTACCGTGCCACGATGGAGGATACGCAGTATTTT
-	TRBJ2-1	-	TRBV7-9	CASSPRAPGLVNEQFF	TGTGCCAGCAGCCCCAGGGCCCCGGGACTGGTGAATGAGCAGTTCTTC
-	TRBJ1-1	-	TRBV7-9	CASSLGAKLNTEAFF	TGTGCCAGCAGCTTAGGGGCCAAACTGAACACTGAAGCTTTCTTT
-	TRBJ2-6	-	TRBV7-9	CASSLDFSGANVLTF	TGTGCCAGCAGCCTGGATTTCTCTGGGGCCAACGTCCTGACTTTC
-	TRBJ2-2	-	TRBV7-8	CASSSQAAGELFF	TGTGCCAGCAGCTCGCAGGCCGCCGGGGAGCTGTTTTTT
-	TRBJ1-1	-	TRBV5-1	CASSLVVLGTEAFF	TGCGCCAGCAGCTTGGTAGTTTTGGGCACTGAAGCTTTCTTT
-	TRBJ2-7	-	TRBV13	CASSPTPYYEQYF	TGTGCCAGCAGCCCTACACCATACTACGAGCAGTACTTC
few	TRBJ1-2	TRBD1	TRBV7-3	CASRPTGAYGYTF	TGTGCCAGCAGACCGACAGGGGCCTATGGCTACACCTTC
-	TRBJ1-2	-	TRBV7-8	CASSSSRDMGHYGYTF	TGTGCCAGCAGCTCATCCCGGGACATGGGTCACTATGGCTACACCTTC
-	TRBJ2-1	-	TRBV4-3	CASSQEAGNEQFF	TGCGCCAGCAGCCAAGAGGCGGGGAATGAGCAGTTCTTC
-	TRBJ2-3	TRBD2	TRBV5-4	CASTLAGGPSDTQYF	TGTGCCAGCACTTTAGCGGGGGGCCCCTCAGATACGCAGTATTTT
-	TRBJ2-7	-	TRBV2	CASRDRSYEQYF	TGTGCCAGCAGGGACAGATCCTACGAGCAGTACTTC
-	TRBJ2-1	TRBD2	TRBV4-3	CASSHSSGGANEQFF	TGCGCCAGCAGCCACTCTAGCGGGGGGGCCAATGAGCAGTTCTTC
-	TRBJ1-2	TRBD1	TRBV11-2	CASSSTGGFGYTF	TGTGCCAGCAGCTCAACAGGGGGATTCGGCTACACCTTC
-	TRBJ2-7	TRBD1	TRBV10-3	CASTGTGISYEQYF	TGTGCCTCCACCGGGACAGGGATCTCCTACGAGCAGTACTTC
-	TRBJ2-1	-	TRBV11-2	CASSLRAGWDNEQFF	TGTGCCAGCAGCTTAAGGGCAGGGTGGGACAATGAGCAGTTCTTC
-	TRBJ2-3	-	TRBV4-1	CASSQDIVSTQYF	TGCGCCAGCAGCCAAGATATAGTCTCTACGCAGTATTTT
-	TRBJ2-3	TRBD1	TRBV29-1	CSVLGQGAGDTQYF	TGCAGCGTCCTGGGACAGGGGGCGGGAGATACGCAGTATTTT
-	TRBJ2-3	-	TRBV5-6	CASSFLDSTDTQYF	TGTGCCAGCAGCTTTCTAGACTCGACAGATACGCAGTATTTT
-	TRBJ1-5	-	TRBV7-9	CASSLGAQAQPQHF	TGTGCCAGCAGCTTAGGGGCCCAGGCCCAGCCCCAGCATTTT
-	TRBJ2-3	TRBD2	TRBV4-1	CASSQEGTGLAGSTQYF	TGCGCCAGCAGCCAAGAAGGGACGGGACTAGCGGGGAGTACGCAGTATTTT
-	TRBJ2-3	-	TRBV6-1	CASSLGARGTDTQYF	TGTGCCAGCAGCCTAGGCGCGAGAGGCACAGATACGCAGTATTTT
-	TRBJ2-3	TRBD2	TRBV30	CAWSVDVGLAGGDTQYF	TGTGCCTGGAGTGTAGACGTGGGTCTAGCGGGGGGAGATACGCAGTATTTT
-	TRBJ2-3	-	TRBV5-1	CASSLADTQYF	TGCGCCAGCAGCTTGGCAGATACGCAGTATTTT
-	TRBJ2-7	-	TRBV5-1	CASSLLGARLSEQYF	TGCGCCAGCAGCTTGTTAGGGGCGAGGTTGAGCGAGCAGTACTTC
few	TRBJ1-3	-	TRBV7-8	CASSLGVAGEGNTIYF	TGTGCCAGCAGCTTAGGTGTGGCGGGGGAGGGAAACACCATATATTTT
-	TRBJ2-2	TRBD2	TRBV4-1	CASRQSTSGGANTGELFF	TGCGCCAGCAGACAATCTACTAGCGGGGGGGCGAACACCGGGGAGCTGTTTTTT
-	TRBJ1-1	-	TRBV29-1	CSAPKRAASNTEAFF	TGCAGCGCCCCCAAAAGGGCAGCCTCGAACACTGAAGCTTTCTTT
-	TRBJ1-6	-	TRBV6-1	CASSDYGSSYNSPLHF	TGTGCCAGCAGTGATTATGGGAGCTCCTATAATTCACCCCTCCACTTT
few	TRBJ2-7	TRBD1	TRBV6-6	CASSPLGTGAEQYF	TGTGCCAGCAGCCCCCTCGGGACAGGGGCCGAGCAGTACTTC
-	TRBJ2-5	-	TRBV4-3	CASSPSLVGGETQYF	TGCGCCAGCAGCCCGTCCTTGGTGGGTGGAGAGACCCAGTACTTC
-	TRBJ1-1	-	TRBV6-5	CASSWGRLNTEAFF	TGTGCCAGCAGTTGGGGACGGTTGAACACTGAAGCTTTCTTT
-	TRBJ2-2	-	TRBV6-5	CASKAVLTGELFF	TGTGCCAGCAAAGCAGTCCTCACCGGGGAGCTGTTTTTT
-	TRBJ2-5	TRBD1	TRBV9	CASSVVEGQGARWETQYF	TGTGCCAGCAGCGTAGTGGAGGGACAGGGGGCTAGGTGGGAGACCCAGTACTTC
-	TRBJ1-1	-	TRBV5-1	CASSPIEGDISGAFF	TGCGCCAGCAGCCCTATCGAAGGGGACATTTCTGGAGCTTTCTTT
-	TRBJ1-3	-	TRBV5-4	CASSLGGNTIYF	TGTGCCAGCAGCTTAGGAGGAAACACCATATATTTT
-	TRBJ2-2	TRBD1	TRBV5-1	CASSQGTGGTGELFF	TGCGCCAGCAGCCAAGGGACAGGGGGAACCGGGGAGCTGTTTTTT
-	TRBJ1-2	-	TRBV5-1	CASSLERGDVGYTF	TGCGCCAGCAGCTTGGAAAGGGGTGACGTCGGCTACACCTTC
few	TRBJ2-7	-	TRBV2	CASTGSSIYEQYF	TGTGCCAGCACCGGGTCCTCAATCTACGAGCAGTACTTC
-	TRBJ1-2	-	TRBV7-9	CASRTDRSFYGYTF	TGTGCCAGCAGGACCGACAGGTCCTTTTATGGCTACACCTTC
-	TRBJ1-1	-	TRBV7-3	CASKAEFDTEAFF	TGTGCCAGCAAGGCGGAGTTCGACACTGAAGCTTTCTTT
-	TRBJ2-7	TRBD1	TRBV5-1	CASSLGTGAYEQYF	TGCGCCAGCAGCTTGGGGACAGGGGCCTACGAGCAGTACTTC
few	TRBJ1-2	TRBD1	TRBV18	CASSPGTDYGYTF	TGTGCCAGCTCACCCGGGACAGACTATGGCTACACCTTC
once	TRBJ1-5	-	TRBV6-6	CASSRDNLGQPQHF	TGTGCCAGCAGCCGCGACAATCTCGGTCAGCCCCAGCATTTT
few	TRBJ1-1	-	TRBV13	CASSLTGNTEAFF	TGTGCCAGCAGCCTCACAGGGAACACTGAAGCTTTCTTT
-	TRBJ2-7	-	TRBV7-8	CASSLVVGPYEQYF	TGTGCCAGCAGCTTAGTAGTCGGTCCCTACGAGCAGTACTTC
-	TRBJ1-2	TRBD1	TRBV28	CASRAPTGTDYGYTF	TGTGCCAGCAGAGCGCCGACAGGGACGGACTATGGCTACACCTTC
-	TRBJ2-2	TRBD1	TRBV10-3	CAISGTGEAGELFF	TGTGCCATCAGCGGGACAGGGGAAGCCGGGGAGCTGTTTTTT